This T cell receptor beta chain is from a study of blood T cell repertoires in COVID-19 (dated by TCRdb to the early 2020s). With respect to the entire study: Samples from collaborators originated in the United States, Italy and Spain and spanned both the acute and convalescent phases of COVID-19. The dataset comprised deeply sampled blood TCRbeta repertoires from subjects exposed to, actively infected with, or recovered from COVID-19. The samples were drawn from two sources: the first 160 participants of the ongoing ImmuneRACE study, and about 1,300 subjects contributed by 6 global collaborators. The material from the prospective study consisted of cDNA or gDNA derived from T cells, B-cell-depleted T cells, or PBMCs. The repertoires were made available in a free public database intended to serve as a resource for research on the immune response to SARS-CoV-2. Sample metadata almost always included a de-identified subject ID, COVID-19 status, age in years and sex. Where available, HLA class I and class II types were obtained from metadata supplied by the sample provider rather than from assay-based typing. The investigation overall reported the following: How much clinical and demographic metadata was included differed by source and by participant, and the metadata was provided uncurated.

Comment on this clone: Its antigen has not been determined. Per-base qualities were not stored, and no clone one base away is much larger.

TCRbeta CDR3 regions were amplified from genomic DNA by means of the immunoSEQ Assay, a bias-controlled multiplex PCR. The published analysis was carried out like this. Nucleated cell counts per sample were estimated from amplification of reference gene primers within the assay. To quantify the absolute abundance of each unique TCRbeta CDR3 rearrangement, sequence reads were collapsed and filtered. Productive Simpson clonality was computed per sample as the square root of Simpson's diversity index over productive rearrangements. This is the immuneACCESS table as TCRdb keeps it, with only in-frame sequences that have V and J called. A part of the clones is gone; compared with another copy, unresolved V genes explain less than half, and the rest is unexplained. V and J calls and clone size are copied from that table; D and trimming were computed from the DNA. This sample gives under 300,000 clones in total; about 88% of them show up just once. The ten largest account for 3% of the sample.

The CDR3 measures 14 amino acids from cysteine to phenylalanine. The only DNA kept is the CDR3, 42 bases in frame from the first base. Per the germline V gene, MDHEN is the CDR1 and SYDVKM is the CDR2. At the junction V is shortened by 6 bases and J by 7 bases, with 19 bases in between. Participants in the prospective study were aged about 18 to 90 years, lived in over 20 United States geographic areas, and enrolled through a virtual design. In the prospective study, participants were assigned to cohorts based on the clinical history participants reported in a screening survey and a study questionnaire. Recovered participants in ImmuneRACE Cohort 3 were defined by two consecutive negative NP/OP PCR tests, clearance by a healthcare professional, or resolution of symptoms. Each participant in the prospective study had whole blood, serum and a nasopharyngeal or oropharyngeal swab collected by mobile phlebotomists. Additional blood draws and questionnaires over an approximately two-month period could optionally be provided by prospective study participants. Prospective study blood samples were shipped either frozen or at room temperature before DNA extraction.

The sample consisted of PBMCs or T cells enriched from blood (not recorded which). This receptor was identified in a woman aged 50 to 60 who had recovered from COVID-19. Recombination connected TRBV28 to TRBJ2-7; possibly the D gene is TRBD2, per 6 matching bases. The nucleotides are TGTGCCAGCAGAGCTCCCGGGGGAATCGGGGAGCAGTACTTC. This translates into CASRAPGGIGEQYF.